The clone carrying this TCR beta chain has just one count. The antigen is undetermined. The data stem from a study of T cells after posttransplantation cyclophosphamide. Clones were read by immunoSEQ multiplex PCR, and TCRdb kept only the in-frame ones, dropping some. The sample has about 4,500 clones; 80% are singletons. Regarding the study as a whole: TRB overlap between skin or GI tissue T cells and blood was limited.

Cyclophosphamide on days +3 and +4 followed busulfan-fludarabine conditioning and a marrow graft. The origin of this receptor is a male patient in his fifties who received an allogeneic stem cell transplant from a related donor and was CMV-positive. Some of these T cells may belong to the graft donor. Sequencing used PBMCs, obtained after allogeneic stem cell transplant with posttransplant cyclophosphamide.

CDR3 in amino acids: CSVRALFSSYNEQFF. CDR3 in DNA: TGCAGCGTGAGGGCTTTATTTAGCTCCTACAATGAGCAGTTCTTC. This rearrangement joins TRBV29-1 to TRBJ2-1; TRBD2 might be the D (5 bases). Germline values: CDR1 SQVTM, CDR2 ANQGSEA. The length of the CDR3 is 15 residues. The V gene lost 6 bases and the J gene lost 0 bases, with 15 bases spanning the gap.